One sample yielded the 31 T cell receptor beta chains listed below, sequenced in a study of control samples from healthy donors and cancer patients. Sequencing was performed with immunoSEQ multiplex PCR; in TCRdb, only in-frame clones are kept and a portion is missing. The sample records 90,000 or so clones, 85% being singletons. The specimen sequenced was blood. These receptors were collected from a man younger than 40 in good health.

This chain links TRBV19 with TRBJ1-1; D is ambiguous. Germline lookup yields CDR1 LNHDA and CDR2 SQIVND (reference sequence). CDR3 length: 12 amino acids. V lost 5 bases to trimming and J lost 7 bases, with 11 bases between them. The CDR3 loop is CASSSVRGEAFF. The CDR3 DNA sequence: TGTGCCAGTAGTTCCGTTCGCGGTGAAGCTTTCTTT.

The J gene is TRBJ2-1, the V gene TRBV6-1; 15 positions agree with TRBD2. Germline assignment: CDR1 MNHNS and CDR2 SASEGT. V lost 6 bases, J lost 8 bases, and 2 bases stayed unmatched. This CDR3 is 14 amino acids long. In DNA form, the CDR3 reads TGTGCCAGCAGGGGACTAGCGGGGGGCGATGAGCAGTTCTTC. Translated, it gives CASRGLAGGDEQFF.

The CDR3 loop reads CASSLWQGASYGYTF. The CDR3 bases are TGTGCCAGCAGCTTGTGGCAGGGGGCGAGCTATGGCTACACCTTC. J is TRBJ1-2 and V is TRBV5-6; 8 nucleotides align to TRBD1. J gave up 4 bases and V 1 base, and 6 bases lay outside the gene matches. From germline, CDR1 is SGHDT and CDR2 YYEEEE. The CDR3 runs 15 residues.

The V gene is TRBV3-1 (or the pseudogene TRBV3-2), the J gene TRBJ2-3, with D maybe TRBD2 (5 bases). CDR1 and CDR2 (germline): LGHDT, YNNKEL (reference sequence). Trimming took 3 bases from V and 0 from J, leaving 10 bases between them. The CDR3 is 15 residues long. CDR3 in amino acids: CASSQPGVSTDTQYF. DNA of the CDR3: TGTGCCAGCAGCCAGCCCGGGGTAAGCACAGATACGCAGTATTTT.

The gene calls are TRBV6-6 and TRBJ2-2; D gene uncertain. Germline lookup yields CDR1 MNHNY and CDR2 SVGAGI (reference sequence). This CDR3 spans 13 amino acids. Trimming took 8 bases from V and 4 from J, leaving 11 bases between them. CDR3: CASADAFTGELFF. CDR3 DNA: TGTGCCAGCGCAGACGCCTTCACCGGGGAGCTGTTTTTT.

The CDR3 loop is CASSLYRDQPQHF. DNA of the CDR3: TGTGCCAGCAGCTTATACAGGGATCAGCCCCAGCATTTT. The chain carries TRBV7-2 and TRBJ1-5; perhaps TRBD1 as D (6 bases). CDR1 and CDR2 from the germline V gene are SGHTA and FQGNSA. The V end lost 2 bases, the J end lost 5 bases, and 7 bases lay between the germline ends. The CDR3 sequence is 13 residues long.

The J gene is TRBJ2-7, the V gene TRBV11-2, with 7 bases aligning to TRBD1. Trimming removed 5 bases from V and 1 base from J; junction bases left unmatched: 5. Per the germline V gene, CDR1 is SGHAT and CDR2 is FQNNGV. The CDR3 consists of 14 residues. CDR3 sequence (DNA): TGTGCCAGCAGCCCGTGGGACAGATCCTACGAGCAGTACTTC. Residues: CASSPWDRSYEQYF.

The chain links TRBV2 to TRBJ2-3, with unresolved D. V lost 2 bases, J lost 2 bases, and 5 bases lay in between. CDR1 is SNHLY and CDR2 is FYNNEI in the germline V gene. The CDR3 length is 13 residues. The CDR3 spells CASSEHFTDTQYF. In nucleotides, the CDR3 is TGTGCCAGCAGTGAACACTTCACAGATACGCAGTATTTT.

The gene calls are TRBV9 and TRBJ1-1; TRBD1 aligns across 7 bases. Germline loops: CDR1 SGDLS, CDR2 YYNGEE. Trimming removed 4 bases from V and 0 bases from J; junction bases left unmatched: 6. The CDR3 runs to 15 residues. The CDR3 loop is CASSPRQGMNTEAFF. CDR3 in DNA: TGTGCCAGCAGCCCCCGACAGGGAATGAACACTGAAGCTTTCTTT.

The gene calls are TRBV27 and TRBJ1-5; 8 positions match TRBD1. This CDR3 region has 13 residues. J was trimmed by 6 bases and V by 3 bases; bases with no gene match: 1. CDR1 is MNHEY and CDR2 is SMNVEV in the germline V gene (reference sequence). This CDR3 is CASSFGQGQPQHF. The CDR3 nucleotides are TGTGCCAGCAGTTTCGGACAGGGTCAGCCCCAGCATTTT.

The J gene is TRBJ1-1, the V gene TRBV29-1; D is uncertain. CDR1 and CDR2 from the germline V gene are SQVTM and ANQGSEA. This CDR3 spans 9 amino acids. V was shortened by 3 bases and J by 7 bases, with 3 bases between the two germline ends. This CDR3 reads CSVDSEAFF. Written as DNA, the CDR3 is TGCAGCGTTGACAGTGAAGCTTTCTTT. Combining the CDR3 with reference TRBV29-1 and TRBJ1-1 gives the whole variable domain SAVISQKPSRDICQRGTSLTIQCQVDSQVTMMFWYRQQPGQSLTLIATANQGSEATYESGFVIDKFPISRPNLTFSTLTVSNMSPEDSSIYLCSVDSEAFFGQGTRLTVV.

The J gene is TRBJ2-2, the V gene TRBV5-1; D is possibly TRBD1 (6 bases). The germline gives CDR1 SGHRS, CDR2 YFSETQ. Trimming cost V 5 bases and J 7 bases, with 15 bases left between them. The CDR3 sequence is 14 residues long. CDR3 in DNA: TGCGCCAGCAGTCAGGGGCTGAGTGTCGGGGAGCTGTTTTTT. This translates into CASSQGLSVGELFF. The full variable domain, rest sourced from reference TRBV5-1 and TRBJ2-2, is KAGVTQTPRYLIKTRGQQVTLSCSPISGHRSVSWYQQTPGQGLQFLFEYFSETQRNKGNFPGRFSGRQFSNSRSEMNVSTLELGDSALYLCASSQGLSVGELFFGEGSRLTVL.

As concerns this clone: The sample carries other DNA sequences with the same CDR3. This sequence joins TRBV14 and TRBJ2-2; the D gene is possibly TRBD2 (5 bases). CDR1 is SGHDN, CDR2 FVKESK, per germline. Trimming shortened V by 1 base and J by 4 bases, and 13 bases separated the two germline ends. The CDR3 extends over 16 amino acids. The CDR3: CASSQVGGVSTGELFF. Written as DNA, the CDR3 is TGTGCCAGCAGCCAAGTAGGAGGAGTCAGCACCGGGGAGCTGTTTTTT. Using reference TRBV14 and TRBJ2-2 for the parts outside the CDR3, the full variable domain is EAGVTQFPSHSVIEKGQTVTLRCDPISGHDNLYWYRRVMGKEIKFLLHFVKESKQDESGMPNNRFLAERTGGTYSTLKVQPAELEDSGVYFCASSQVGGVSTGELFFGEGSRLTVL.

The CDR3 DNA is TGCGCCAGCAGTCCTCAGACAAACACCGGGGAGCTGTTTTTT. Encoded protein: CASSPQTNTGELFF. The chain has TRBV10-1 and TRBJ2-2; D not certain. This CDR3 spans 14 amino acids. Germline V gives CDR1 WNHNN, CDR2 SYGVQD (reference sequence). V lost 5 bases and J 2 bases, leaving 9 bases between the germline ends.

The gene calls are TRBV28 and TRBJ2-7; the match to TRBD1 covers 7 bases. The CDR3 spans 14 residues. CDR1 MDHEN and CDR2 SYDVKM come from the germline V gene. The junction had 7 bases not matched to a gene; V was cut back by 3 bases and J by 5 bases. The CDR3 loop is CASSFDRVANEQYF. CDR3 DNA: TGTGCCAGCAGTTTCGACAGGGTAGCGAACGAGCAGTACTTC.

V usage is TRBV10-3 and J usage is TRBJ2-3, with 8 bases aligning to TRBD1. The germline CDR1 and CDR2 sequences are ENHRY and SYGVKD. V was clipped by 3 bases and J by 14 bases; unmatched bases: 7. This CDR3 region has 12 residues. The CDR3 nucleotides read TGTGCCATCAGTGATGGACAGGGCATAGCGTATTTT. Translating gives CAISDGQGIAYF.

A remark on this clone: In the same sample, other DNA sequences code for this CDR3. V is TRBV21-1 and J is TRBJ1-5; TRBD1 reflects the table's D call only, with no check against the DNA. TRBV21-1 is annotated as a pseudogene. This CDR3 contains 15 residues. CDR3 residues: CASSPRDRVGQPQHF. CDR3 nucleotide sequence: TGTGCCAGCAGCCCCCGGGACAGGGTGGGTCAGCCCCAGCATTTT.

CDR3 nucleotides: TGTGCCAGCGTGCGGACAGAGAGCTCCTACGAGCAGTACTTC. Protein: CASVRTESSYEQYF. The chain carries TRBV7-8 and TRBJ2-7; tentatively, D is TRBD1 (6 bases). CDR1 is SGHVS and CDR2 is FQNEAQ in the germline V gene. The ends were cut back, 8 bases at V and 0 bases at J, with 14 bases in the middle. CDR3 size: 14 residues.

This clone is a singleton in its sample. The rearrangement uses TRBV29-1 and TRBJ1-2; TRBD1 is a possible D gene (6 bases). The CDR3 spans 12 residues. V lost 8 bases to trimming and J lost 4 bases, with 14 bases between them. Germline V gene sequence: CDR1 SQVTM, CDR2 ANQGSEA. CDR3 sequence: CSIRTDFYGYTF. CDR3 DNA sequence: TGCAGCATCCGGACAGACTTCTATGGCTACACCTTC.

The chain uses TRBV20-1 and TRBJ2-7; 8 nucleotides match TRBD1. Trimming cost V 3 bases and J 4 bases; bases outside gene matches: 5. In germline, CDR1 is DFQATT, CDR2 SNEGSKA (reference sequence). The CDR3 has 13 residues. The CDR3 is CSASTGGRYEQYF. In DNA form, the CDR3 reads TGCAGTGCTAGTACAGGGGGGAGGTACGAGCAGTACTTC.

This rearrangement joins TRBV2 to TRBJ2-7, with D hard to call. V was shortened by 6 bases and J by 2 bases, with 8 bases between the two germline ends. Germline CDR1 reads SNHLY; CDR2 reads FYNNEI. The CDR3 is 12 amino acids. The chain's CDR3 is CASRELTYEQYF. The DNA of the CDR3 is TGTGCCAGCAGGGAGTTGACCTACGAGCAGTACTTC.

J is TRBJ1-2 and V is TRBV5-1; 11 bases fit TRBD1. V shed 2 bases and J 8 bases; nucleotides not matched to a gene: 11. Per germline, CDR1 SGHRS and CDR2 YFSETQ. This CDR3 is built from 16 residues. CDR3 loop: CASSFTGQGVSGGYTF. In DNA, the CDR3 is TGCGCCAGCAGCTTTACGGGACAGGGGGTTTCTGGAGGCTACACCTTC. The full variable domain, completed using reference TRBV5-1 and TRBJ1-2, is KAGVTQTPRYLIKTRGQQVTLSCSPISGHRSVSWYQQTPGQGLQFLFEYFSETQRNKGNFPGRFSGRQFSNSRSEMNVSTLELGDSALYLCASSFTGQGVSGGYTFGSGTRLTVV.

The chain couples TRBV18 to TRBJ1-6; 10 positions agree with TRBD1. Per germline, CDR1 KGHSH and CDR2 LQKENI. V lost 0 bases and J lost 13; bases outside the gene matches: 3. This CDR3 has 14 amino acids. CDR3: CASSPPGQGTPLHF. CDR3 in DNA: TGTGCCAGCTCACCACCGGGACAGGGGACTCCCCTCCACTTT. Looking up the rest from reference TRBV18 and TRBJ1-6 gives the full variable domain: NAGVMQNPRHLVRRRGQEARLRCSPMKGHSHVYWYRQLPEEGLKFMVYLQKENIIDESGMPKERFSAEFPKEGPSILRIQQVVRGDSAAYFCASSPPGQGTPLHFGNGTRLTVT.

CDR3 in DNA: TGTGCCAGCAGTTACTCGATTCAGCACACTGAAGCTTTCTTT. Protein: CASSYSIQHTEAFF. The rearrangement uses TRBV6-5 and TRBJ1-1; D uncertain. Germline V gene sequence: CDR1 MNHEY, CDR2 SVGAGI. CDR3 length: 14 residues. The V end lost 0 bases, the J end lost 3 bases, and 8 bases lay between the germline ends.

This rearrangement joins TRBV6-1 to TRBJ1-2, with no clear D. Germline loops: CDR1 MNHNS, CDR2 SASEGT. Trimming removed 1 base at V and 7 bases at J, with 16 bases between. The CDR3 contains 15 residues. CDR3 sequence (DNA): TGTGCCAGCAGTGAAGTTGCAGATAGCCTCTTTGGCTACACCTTC. Its protein product is CASSEVADSLFGYTF.

This chain links TRBV20-1 with TRBJ1-1, with D perhaps TRBD1 (5 bases). The length of the CDR3 is 11 residues. The V gene lost 1 base and the J gene lost 10 bases, with 10 bases spanning the gap. Germline CDR1 and CDR2: DFQATT and SNEGSKA (reference sequence). The CDR3 loop reads CSARVGGGAFF. CDR3 sequence (DNA): TGCAGTGCTAGAGTCGGCGGGGGAGCTTTCTTT.

The chain links TRBV5-1 to TRBJ1-4; possibly TRBD1 for D (6 bases). Trimming shortened V by 3 bases and J by 5 bases, and 11 bases separated the two germline ends. The CDR3 runs 14 residues. CDR1 SGHRS and CDR2 YFSETQ come from the germline V gene. The CDR3 region has the DNA TGCGCCAGCAGCTCCGGGACACAGAATGAAAAACTGTTTTTT. It translates to CASSSGTQNEKLFF.

This clone was recorded once. The rearrangement uses TRBV18 and TRBJ1-1; D might be TRBD1 (5 bases). With 5 bases removed from V and 4 bases from J, the gap between germline ends came to 11 bases. Germline CDR1 and CDR2: KGHSH and LQKENI. The CDR3 is 13 residues long. In nucleotides, the CDR3 is TGTGCCAGCTCAGAGGAACAGGCCACTGAAGCTTTCTTT. Protein product: CASSEEQATEAFF.

The chain is built from TRBV29-1 and TRBJ1-2; no clear D. Germline values: CDR1 SQVTM, CDR2 ANQGSEA. The CDR3 consists of 12 residues. Trimming cost V 2 bases and J 5 bases, with 9 bases left between them. This chain's CDR3 is CSVEITGYGYTF. In DNA form, the CDR3 reads TGCAGCGTTGAAATCACGGGATATGGCTACACCTTC.

The J gene is TRBJ2-2, the V gene TRBV10-1; D may be TRBD1 (5 bases). V was pared by 0 bases and J by 1 base, with 6 bases between. The CDR3 has 15 residues. Germline V gene data show CDR1 as WNHNN and CDR2 as SYGVQD (reference sequence). CDR3 nucleotide sequence: TGCGCCAGCAGTGAGTCTACAGGGAACACCGGGGAGCTGTTTTTT. As protein: CASSESTGNTGELFF.

The rearrangement links TRBV6-6 to TRBJ1-2; no clear D gene. V dropped 2 bases and J dropped 0 bases, with 10 bases sitting between them. The CDR3 runs 15 residues. Germline loops: CDR1 MNHNY, CDR2 SVGAGI (reference sequence). CDR3 DNA: TGTGCCAGCAGTTACATCGTCAGAGCTAACTATGGCTACACCTTC. Amino acid sequence: CASSYIVRANYGYTF.